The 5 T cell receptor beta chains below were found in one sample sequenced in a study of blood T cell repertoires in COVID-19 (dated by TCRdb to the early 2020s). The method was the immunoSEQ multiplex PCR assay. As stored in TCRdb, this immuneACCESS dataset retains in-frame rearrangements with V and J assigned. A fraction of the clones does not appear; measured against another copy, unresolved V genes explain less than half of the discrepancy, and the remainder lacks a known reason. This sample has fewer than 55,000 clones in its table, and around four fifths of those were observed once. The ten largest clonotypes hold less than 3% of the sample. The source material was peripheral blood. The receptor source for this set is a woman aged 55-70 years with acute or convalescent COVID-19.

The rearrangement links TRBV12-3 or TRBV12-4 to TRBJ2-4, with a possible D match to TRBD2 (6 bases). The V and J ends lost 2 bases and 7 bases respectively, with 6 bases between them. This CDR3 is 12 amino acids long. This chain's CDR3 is CASSLSGNIQYF. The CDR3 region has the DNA TGTGCCAGCAGTTTAAGCGGGAACATTCAGTACTTC.

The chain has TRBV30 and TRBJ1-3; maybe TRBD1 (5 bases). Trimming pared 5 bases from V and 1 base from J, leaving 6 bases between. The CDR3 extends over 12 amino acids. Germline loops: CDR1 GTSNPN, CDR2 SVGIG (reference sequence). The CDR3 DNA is TGTGCCTGGGGACAATCTGGAAACACCATATATTTT. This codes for CAWGQSGNTIYF.

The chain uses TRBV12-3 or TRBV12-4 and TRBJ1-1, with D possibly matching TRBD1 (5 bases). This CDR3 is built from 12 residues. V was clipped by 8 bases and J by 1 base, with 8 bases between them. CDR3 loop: CASYGANTEAFF. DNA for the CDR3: TGTGCCAGCTATGGGGCGAACACTGAAGCTTTCTTT.

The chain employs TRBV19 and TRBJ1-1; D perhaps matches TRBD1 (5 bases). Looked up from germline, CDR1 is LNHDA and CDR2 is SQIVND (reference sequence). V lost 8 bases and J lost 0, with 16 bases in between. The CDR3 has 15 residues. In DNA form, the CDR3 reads TGTGCCAGTTCCCGTACCCTAGGGGTGAACACTGAAGCTTTCTTT. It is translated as CASSRTLGVNTEAFF.

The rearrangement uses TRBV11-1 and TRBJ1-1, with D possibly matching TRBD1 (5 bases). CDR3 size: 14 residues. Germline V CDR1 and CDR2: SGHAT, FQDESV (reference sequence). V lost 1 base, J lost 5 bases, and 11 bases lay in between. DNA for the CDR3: TGTGCCAGCAGCTTAGTAGGGGTTCGGACTGAAGCTTTCTTT. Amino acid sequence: CASSLVGVRTEAFF.